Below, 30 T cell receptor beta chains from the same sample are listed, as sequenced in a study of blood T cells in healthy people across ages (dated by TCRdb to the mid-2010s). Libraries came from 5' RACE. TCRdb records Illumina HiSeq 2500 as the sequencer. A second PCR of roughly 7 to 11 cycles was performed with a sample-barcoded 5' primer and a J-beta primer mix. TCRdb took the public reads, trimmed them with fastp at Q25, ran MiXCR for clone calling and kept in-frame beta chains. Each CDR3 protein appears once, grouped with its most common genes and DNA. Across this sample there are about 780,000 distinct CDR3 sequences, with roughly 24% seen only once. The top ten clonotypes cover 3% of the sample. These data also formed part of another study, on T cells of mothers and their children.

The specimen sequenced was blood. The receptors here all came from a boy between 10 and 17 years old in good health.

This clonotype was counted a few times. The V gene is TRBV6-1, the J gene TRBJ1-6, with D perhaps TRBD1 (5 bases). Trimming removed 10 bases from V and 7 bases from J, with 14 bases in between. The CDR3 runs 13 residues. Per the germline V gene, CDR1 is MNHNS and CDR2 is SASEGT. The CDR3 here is CATLGLYNSPLHF. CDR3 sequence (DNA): TGTGCCACCCTGGGACTCTACAATTCACCCCTCCACTTT.

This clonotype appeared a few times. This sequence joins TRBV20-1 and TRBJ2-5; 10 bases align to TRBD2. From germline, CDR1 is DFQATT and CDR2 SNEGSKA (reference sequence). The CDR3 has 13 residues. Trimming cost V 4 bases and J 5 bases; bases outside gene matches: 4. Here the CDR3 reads CSAKLAGWETQYF. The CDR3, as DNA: TGCAGTGCTAAACTAGCGGGGTGGGAGACCCAGTACTTC.

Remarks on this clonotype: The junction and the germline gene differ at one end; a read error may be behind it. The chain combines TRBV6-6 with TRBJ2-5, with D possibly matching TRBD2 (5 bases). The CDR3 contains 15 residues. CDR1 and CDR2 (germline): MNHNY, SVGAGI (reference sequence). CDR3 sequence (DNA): TGTGCCAGCAGTTACCAAACGGGCCCCGGGGATGAGCAGCTCTTC. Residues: CASSYQTGPGDEQLF.

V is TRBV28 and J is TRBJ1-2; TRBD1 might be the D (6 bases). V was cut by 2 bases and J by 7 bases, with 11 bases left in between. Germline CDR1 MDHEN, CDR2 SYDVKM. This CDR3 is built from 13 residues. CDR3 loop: CASSLTGRGGYTF. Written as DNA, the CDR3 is TGTGCCAGCAGTTTAACAGGGAGAGGTGGCTACACCTTC.

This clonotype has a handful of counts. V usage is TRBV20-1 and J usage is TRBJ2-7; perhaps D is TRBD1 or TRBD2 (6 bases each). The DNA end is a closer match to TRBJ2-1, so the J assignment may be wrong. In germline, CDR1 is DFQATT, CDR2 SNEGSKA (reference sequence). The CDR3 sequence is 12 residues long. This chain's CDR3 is CSVRGAKNEQFF. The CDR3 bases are TGCAGTGTAAGGGGGGCGAAGAATGAGCAGTTCTTC.

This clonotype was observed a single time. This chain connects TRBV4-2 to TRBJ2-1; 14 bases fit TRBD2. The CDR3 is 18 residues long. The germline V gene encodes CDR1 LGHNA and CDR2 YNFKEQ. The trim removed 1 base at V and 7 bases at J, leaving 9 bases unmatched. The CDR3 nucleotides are TGTGCCAGCAGCCAAGGGGCCGGGACTAGCGGGAGAAGGAATGAGCAGTTCTTC. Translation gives CASSQGAGTSGRRNEQFF.

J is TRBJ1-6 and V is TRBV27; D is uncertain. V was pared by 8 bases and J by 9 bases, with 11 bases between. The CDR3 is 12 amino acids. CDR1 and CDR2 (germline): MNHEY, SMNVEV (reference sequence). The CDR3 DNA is TGTGCCAGCTGCCCTGAACCTTCACCCCTCCACTTT. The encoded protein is CASCPEPSPLHF.

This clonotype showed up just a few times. The CDR3 nucleotides read TGTGCCAGCAGGCCTGATTCTGGGGGAGTATGGTTCTTC. Protein sequence: CASRPDSGGVWFF. The rearrangement links TRBV7-2 to TRBJ2-1; possibly TRBD1 or TRBD2 for D (5 bases each). The germline V and J ends were trimmed by 6 bases and 15 bases, with 21 bases remaining between them. Germline loops: CDR1 SGHTA, CDR2 FQGNSA. This CDR3 has 13 residues.

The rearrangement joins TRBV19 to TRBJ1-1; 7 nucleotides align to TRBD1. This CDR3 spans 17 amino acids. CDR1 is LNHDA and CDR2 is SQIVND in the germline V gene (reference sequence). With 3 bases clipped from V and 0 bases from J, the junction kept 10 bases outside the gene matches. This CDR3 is CASSIGGRDRLNTEAFF. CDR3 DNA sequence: TGTGCCAGTAGTATTGGTGGCCGGGACAGATTGAACACTGAAGCTTTCTTT.

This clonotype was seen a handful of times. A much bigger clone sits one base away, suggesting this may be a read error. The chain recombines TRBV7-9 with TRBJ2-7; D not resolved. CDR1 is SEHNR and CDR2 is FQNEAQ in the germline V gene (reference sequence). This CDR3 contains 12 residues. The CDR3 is CASSGSSCEQYF. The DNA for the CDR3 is TGTGCCAGCAGCGGTAGCTCCTGCGAGCAGTACTTC.

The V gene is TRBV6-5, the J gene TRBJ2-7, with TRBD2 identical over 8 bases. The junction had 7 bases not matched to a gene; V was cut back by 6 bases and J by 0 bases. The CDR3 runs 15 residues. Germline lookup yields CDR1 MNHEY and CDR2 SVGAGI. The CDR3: CASSSGRGASYEQYF. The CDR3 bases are TGTGCCAGCAGCTCTGGGCGGGGGGCCTCCTACGAGCAGTACTTC.

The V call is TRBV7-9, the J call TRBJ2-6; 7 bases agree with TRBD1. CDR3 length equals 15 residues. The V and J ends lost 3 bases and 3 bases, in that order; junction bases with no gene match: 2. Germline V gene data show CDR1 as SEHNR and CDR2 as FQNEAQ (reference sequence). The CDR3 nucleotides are TGTGCCAGCAGCTTCTACAGGGGTGGGGCCAACGTCCTGACTTTC. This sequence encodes CASSFYRGGANVLTF.

CDR3 residues: CSARRQGNGYTF. The CDR3 DNA follows: TGCAGTGCTAGACGACAGGGGAATGGCTACACCTTC. V gene TRBV20-1 combines with J gene TRBJ1-2; 8 positions match TRBD1. Trimming cost V 2 bases and J 6 bases; bases outside gene matches: 2. The CDR3 covers 12 residues. The V gene's germline CDR1 is DFQATT and CDR2 SNEGSKA (reference sequence).

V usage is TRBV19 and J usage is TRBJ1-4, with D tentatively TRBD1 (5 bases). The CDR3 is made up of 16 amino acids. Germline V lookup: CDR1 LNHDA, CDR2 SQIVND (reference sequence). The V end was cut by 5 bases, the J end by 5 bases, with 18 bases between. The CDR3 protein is CASSAPRDRDNEKLFF. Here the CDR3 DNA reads TGTGCCAGTAGTGCCCCCCGGGACCGTGACAATGAAAAACTGTTTTTT. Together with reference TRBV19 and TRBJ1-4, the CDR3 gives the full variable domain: DGGITQSPKYLFRKEGQNVTLSCEQNLNHDAMYWYRQDPGQGLRLIYYSQIVNDFQKGDIAEGYSVSREKKESFPLTVTSAQKNPTAFYLCASSAPRDRDNEKLFFGSGTQLSVL.

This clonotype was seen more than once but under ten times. The CDR3 reads CASSLETANYGYTF. The CDR3 bases are TGTGCCAGCAGTTTAGAAACGGCTAACTATGGCTACACCTTC. This rearrangement joins TRBV12-3 or TRBV12-4 to TRBJ1-2; no clear D gene. Trimming took 1 base from V and 0 from J, leaving 6 bases between them. The CDR3 has 14 residues.

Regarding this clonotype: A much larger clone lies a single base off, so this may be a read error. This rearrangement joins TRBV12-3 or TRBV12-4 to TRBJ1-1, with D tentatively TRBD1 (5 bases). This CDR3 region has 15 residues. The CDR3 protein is CAGSSIRTRNTEAFF. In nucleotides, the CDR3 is TGTGCCGGCAGTTCTATTAGGACACGGAACACTGAAGCTTTCTTT.

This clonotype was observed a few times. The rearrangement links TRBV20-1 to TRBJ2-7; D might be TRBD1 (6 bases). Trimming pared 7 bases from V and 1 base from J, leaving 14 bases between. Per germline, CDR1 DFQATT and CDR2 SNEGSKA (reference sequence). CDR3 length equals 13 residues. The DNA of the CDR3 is TGCAGTGTTGGGGGCTCCGCATCCTACGAGCAGTACTTC. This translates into CSVGGSASYEQYF.

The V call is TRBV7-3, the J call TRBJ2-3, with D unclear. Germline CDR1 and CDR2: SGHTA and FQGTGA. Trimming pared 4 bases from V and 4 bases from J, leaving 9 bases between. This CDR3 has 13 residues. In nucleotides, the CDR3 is TGTGCCAGCAGCTCGTTGGCGGCAGATACGCAGTATTTT. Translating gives CASSSLAADTQYF.

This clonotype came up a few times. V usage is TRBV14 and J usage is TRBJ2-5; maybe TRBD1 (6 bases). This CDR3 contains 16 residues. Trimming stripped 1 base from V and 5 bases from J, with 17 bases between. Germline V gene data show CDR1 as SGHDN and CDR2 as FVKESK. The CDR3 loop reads CASSQVRQGLRETQYF. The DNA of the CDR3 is TGTGCCAGCAGCCAAGTCCGCCAGGGGTTAAGGGAGACCCAGTACTTC.

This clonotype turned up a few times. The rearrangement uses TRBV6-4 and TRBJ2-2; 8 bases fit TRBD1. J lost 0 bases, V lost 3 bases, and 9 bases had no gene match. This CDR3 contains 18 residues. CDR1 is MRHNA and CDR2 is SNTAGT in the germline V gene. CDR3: CASSDRAGGGPNTGELFF. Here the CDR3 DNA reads TGTGCCAGCAGTGATCGGGCAGGGGGCGGCCCGAACACCGGGGAGCTGTTTTTT.

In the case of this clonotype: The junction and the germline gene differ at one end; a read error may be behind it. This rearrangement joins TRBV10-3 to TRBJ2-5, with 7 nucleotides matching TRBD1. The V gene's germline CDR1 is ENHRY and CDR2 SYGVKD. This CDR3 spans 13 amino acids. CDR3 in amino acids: CVIKGDSQETQYF. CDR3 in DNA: TGTGTCATCAAAGGGGACAGCCAAGAGACCCAGTACTTC.

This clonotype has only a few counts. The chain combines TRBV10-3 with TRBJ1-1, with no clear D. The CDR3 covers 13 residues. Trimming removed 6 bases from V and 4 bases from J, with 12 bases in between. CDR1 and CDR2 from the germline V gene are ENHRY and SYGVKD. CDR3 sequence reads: CAIRASLGTEAFF. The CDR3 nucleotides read TGTGCCATCAGAGCATCGTTGGGCACTGAAGCTTTCTTT.

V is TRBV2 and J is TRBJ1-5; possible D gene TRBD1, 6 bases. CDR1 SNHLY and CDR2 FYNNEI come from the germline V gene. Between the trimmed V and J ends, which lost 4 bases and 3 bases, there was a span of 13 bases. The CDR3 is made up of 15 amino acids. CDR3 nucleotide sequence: TGTGCCAGCAGTGGGACAGCCAACAACAATCAGCCCCAGCATTTT. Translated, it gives CASSGTANNNQPQHF.

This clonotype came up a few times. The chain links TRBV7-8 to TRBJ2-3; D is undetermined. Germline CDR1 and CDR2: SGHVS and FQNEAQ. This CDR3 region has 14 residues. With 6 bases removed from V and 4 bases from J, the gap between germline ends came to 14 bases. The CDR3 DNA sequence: TGTGCCAGCAGACCAGCGACTCCCTCAGATACGCAGTATTTT. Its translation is CASRPATPSDTQYF.

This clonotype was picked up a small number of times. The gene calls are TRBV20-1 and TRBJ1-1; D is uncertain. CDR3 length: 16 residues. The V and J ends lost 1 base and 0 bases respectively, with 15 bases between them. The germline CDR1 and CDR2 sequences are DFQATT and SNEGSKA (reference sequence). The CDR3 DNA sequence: TGCAGTGCTAGAGGGGGTCAGGTGGACGTGAACACTGAAGCTTTCTTT. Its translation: CSARGGQVDVNTEAFF.

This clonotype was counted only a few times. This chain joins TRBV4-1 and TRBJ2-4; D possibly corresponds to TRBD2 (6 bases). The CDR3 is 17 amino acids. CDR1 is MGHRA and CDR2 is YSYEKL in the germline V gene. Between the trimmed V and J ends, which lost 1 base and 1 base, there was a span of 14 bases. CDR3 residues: CASSQVNGGVAKNIQYF. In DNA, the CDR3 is TGCGCCAGCAGCCAAGTAAACGGGGGAGTCGCCAAAAACATTCAGTACTTC.

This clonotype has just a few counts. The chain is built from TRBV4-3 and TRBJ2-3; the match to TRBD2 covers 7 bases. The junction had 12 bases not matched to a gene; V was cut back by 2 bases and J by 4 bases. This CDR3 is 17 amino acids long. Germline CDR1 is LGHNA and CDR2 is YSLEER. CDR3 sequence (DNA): TGCGCCAGCAGCCAAAGGACCGGGGACTATAAACCAGATACGCAGTATTTT. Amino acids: CASSQRTGDYKPDTQYF.

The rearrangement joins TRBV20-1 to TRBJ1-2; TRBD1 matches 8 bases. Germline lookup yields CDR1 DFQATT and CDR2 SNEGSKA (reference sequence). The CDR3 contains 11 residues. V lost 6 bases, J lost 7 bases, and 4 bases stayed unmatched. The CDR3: CSAGQGGGYTF. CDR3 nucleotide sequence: TGCAGTGCCGGACAGGGTGGTGGCTACACCTTC.

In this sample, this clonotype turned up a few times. For the CDR3, the DNA is TGTGCCAGCAGTGACTTCGGATCCGGCTACGAGCAGTACTTC. Translating gives CASSDFGSGYEQYF. This chain connects TRBV2 to TRBJ2-5, with unresolved D. TRBJ2-7 matches the DNA end more closely, so the J call is doubtful. In germline, CDR1 is SNHLY, CDR2 FYNNEI. The length of the CDR3 is 14 residues.

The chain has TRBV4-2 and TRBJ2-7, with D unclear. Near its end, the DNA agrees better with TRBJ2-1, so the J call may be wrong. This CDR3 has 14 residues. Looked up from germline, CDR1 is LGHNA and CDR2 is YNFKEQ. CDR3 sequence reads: CASSQARERDEQFF. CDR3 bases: TGTGCCAGCAGCCAAGCGCGCGAGCGTGATGAGCAGTTCTTC.